These T cell receptor beta chains were read from a single sample in a study of blood T cell repertoires in COVID-19. Only in-frame clones appear in the TCRdb table, and some are missing; sequencing was by immunoSEQ multiplex PCR. The table has roughly 150,000 clones, roughly 84% seen once; the top ten hold 5.2%. Sequenced sample: PBMCs or T cells enriched from blood (not recorded which). The receptors originated from a man between 65 and 85 years old who had been exposed to COVID-19. Each CDR3 is given with its conserved first and last residue. Each record gives: V gene, J gene, CDR3 protein.

V gene: TRBV15; J gene: TRBJ1-1; CDR3 protein: CATSRPPLNRQGKNTEAFF
V gene: TRBV6-5; J gene: TRBJ1-6; CDR3 protein: CASSYTGVTSPLHF
V gene: TRBV7-7; J gene: TRBJ2-2; CDR3 protein: CASSLVAGAGELFF
V gene: TRBV29-1; J gene: TRBJ2-3; CDR3 protein: CSVGVAGTSTDTQYF
V gene: TRBV9; J gene: TRBJ1-4; CDR3 protein: CASSRNTAANEKLFF
V gene: TRBV4-3; J gene: TRBJ2-7; CDR3 protein: CASSHATSDEQYF
V gene: TRBV14; J gene: TRBJ2-1; CDR3 protein: CASSPLGHREQFF
V gene: TRBV2; J gene: TRBJ2-2; CDR3 protein: CASSLMTGDTGELFF
V gene: TRBV11-3; J gene: TRBJ2-3; CDR3 protein: CASSSAGGPGKISTDTQYF
V gene: TRBV9; J gene: TRBJ1-6; CDR3 protein: CASSHGQGPSPLHF
V gene: TRBV10-2; J gene: TRBJ1-6; CDR3 protein: CASSVAGDNSPLHF
V gene: TRBV4-3; J gene: TRBJ1-2; CDR3 protein: CASSQDSGFGGYTF
V gene: TRBV5-4; J gene: TRBJ1-5; CDR3 protein: CASRKDDGSEVF
V gene: TRBV6-5; J gene: TRBJ1-5; CDR3 protein: CASSYSSRGLNQPQHF
V gene: TRBV19; J gene: TRBJ2-7; CDR3 protein: CASTQQGKGTYEQYF
V gene: TRBV5-1; J gene: TRBJ2-5; CDR3 protein: CASSLALRGREETQYF
V gene: TRBV11-3; J gene: TRBJ2-1; CDR3 protein: CASSKRGNEQFF